This T cell receptor (beta chain) was sequenced during a study of blood T cell repertoires in COVID-19. After removal of 0 bases from V and 3 bases from J, the junction contained 11 bases not matched to a gene. The CDR3 loop spans 17 amino acids. Germline-derived CDR1 and CDR2 are MGHRA and YSYEKL. Sequencing used immunoSEQ multiplex PCR; TCRdb keeps in-frame clones, though not all of them. The sample yields around 70,000 clones, 65% to 85% seen once. The V call is TRBV4-1, the J call TRBJ2-7; 7 nucleotides match TRBD1. The TCR comes from a woman aged 50 to 65 with acute or convalescent COVID-19. Material: peripheral blood. This chain's CDR3 is CASSQDLRGQLNYEQYF. CDR3 nucleotide sequence: TGCGCCAGCAGCCAAGATCTTAGGGGACAGTTAAACTACGAGCAGTACTTC.